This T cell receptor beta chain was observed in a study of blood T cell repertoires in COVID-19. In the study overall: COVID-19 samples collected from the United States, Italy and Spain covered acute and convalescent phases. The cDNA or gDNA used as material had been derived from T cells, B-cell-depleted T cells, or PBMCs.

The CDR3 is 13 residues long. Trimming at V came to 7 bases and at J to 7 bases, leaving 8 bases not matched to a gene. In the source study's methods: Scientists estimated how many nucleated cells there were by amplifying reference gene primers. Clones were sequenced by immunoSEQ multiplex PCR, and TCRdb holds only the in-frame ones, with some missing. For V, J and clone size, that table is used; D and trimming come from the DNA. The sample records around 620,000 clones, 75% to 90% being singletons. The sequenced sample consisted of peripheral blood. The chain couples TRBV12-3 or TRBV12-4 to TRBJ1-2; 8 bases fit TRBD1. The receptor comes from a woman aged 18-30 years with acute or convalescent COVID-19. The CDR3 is CASNLGQGSGYTF. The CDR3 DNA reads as TGTGCCAGCAATCTAGGACAGGGTTCTGGCTACACCTTC.